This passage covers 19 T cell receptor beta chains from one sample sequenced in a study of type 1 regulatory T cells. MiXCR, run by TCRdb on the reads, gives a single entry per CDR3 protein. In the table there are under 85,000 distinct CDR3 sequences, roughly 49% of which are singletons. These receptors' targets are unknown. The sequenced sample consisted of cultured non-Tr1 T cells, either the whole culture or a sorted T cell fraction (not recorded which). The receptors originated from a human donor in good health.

The CDR3 region is CAWTKRGQVVGFYEQYF. The CDR3 DNA reads TGTGCCTGGACAAAGCGGGGCCAGGTCGTGGGTTTCTACGAGCAGTACTTC. The chain joins TRBV30 to TRBJ2-7, with 7 bases identical to TRBD2. The CDR3 has 17 amino acids. Looked up from germline, CDR1 is GTSNPN and CDR2 is SVGIG (reference sequence). Trimming removed 4 bases from V and 3 bases from J; junction bases left unmatched: 18.

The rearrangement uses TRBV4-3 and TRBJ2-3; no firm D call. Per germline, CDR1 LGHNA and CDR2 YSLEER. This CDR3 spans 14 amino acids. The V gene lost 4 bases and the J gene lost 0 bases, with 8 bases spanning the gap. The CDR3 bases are TGCGCCAGCAGCCGGTTATCTAGCACAGATACGCAGTATTTT. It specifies CASSRLSSTDTQYF.

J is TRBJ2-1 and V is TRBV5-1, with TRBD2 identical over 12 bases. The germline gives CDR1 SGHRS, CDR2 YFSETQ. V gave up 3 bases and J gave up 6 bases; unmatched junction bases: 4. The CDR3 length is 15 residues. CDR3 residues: CASSSRLAGANEQFF. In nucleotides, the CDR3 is TGCGCCAGCAGCTCCCGACTAGCGGGGGCCAATGAGCAGTTCTTC.

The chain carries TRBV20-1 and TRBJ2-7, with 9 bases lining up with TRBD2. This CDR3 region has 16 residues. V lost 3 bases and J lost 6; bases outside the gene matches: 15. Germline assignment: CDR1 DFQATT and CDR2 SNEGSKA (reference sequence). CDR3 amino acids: CSASVPRSGGFAEQYF. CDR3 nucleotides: TGCAGTGCTAGTGTCCCCAGGAGCGGGGGGTTTGCCGAGCAGTACTTC.

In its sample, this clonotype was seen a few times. CDR3 bases: TGCAGTGCTAGAGGCGAACTGAACACTGAAGCTTTCTTT. This codes for CSARGELNTEAFF. The chain combines TRBV20-1 with TRBJ1-1; D is unresolved. CDR1 and CDR2 from the germline V gene are DFQATT and SNEGSKA (reference sequence). V gave up 1 base and J gave up 0 bases, with 6 bases separating them. The CDR3 sequence is 13 residues long.

Here the CDR3 reads CASSKGHSNYGYTF. The CDR3 DNA is TGTGCCAGCAGCAAAGGACATTCAAACTATGGCTACACCTTC. This sequence joins TRBV6-1 and TRBJ1-2, with D possibly matching TRBD1 (5 bases). Germline V gives CDR1 MNHNS, CDR2 SASEGT. This CDR3 contains 14 residues. Between the trimmed V and J ends, which lost 6 bases and 2 bases, there was a span of 13 bases.

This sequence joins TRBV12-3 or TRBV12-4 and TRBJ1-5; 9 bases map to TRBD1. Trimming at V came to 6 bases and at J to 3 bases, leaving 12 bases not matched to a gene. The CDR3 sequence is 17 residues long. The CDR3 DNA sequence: TGTGCCAGCAGCAACGGACAGGGGTGGGTGAACAATCAGCCCCAGCATTTT. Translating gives CASSNGQGWVNNQPQHF.

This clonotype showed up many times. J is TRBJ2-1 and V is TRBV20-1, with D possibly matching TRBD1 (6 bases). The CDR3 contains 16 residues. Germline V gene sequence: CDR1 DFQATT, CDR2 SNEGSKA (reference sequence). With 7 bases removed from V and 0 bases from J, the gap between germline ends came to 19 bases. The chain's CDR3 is CSGRSGASPSYNEQFF. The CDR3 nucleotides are TGCAGTGGCAGATCAGGGGCCTCCCCCTCCTACAATGAGCAGTTCTTC.

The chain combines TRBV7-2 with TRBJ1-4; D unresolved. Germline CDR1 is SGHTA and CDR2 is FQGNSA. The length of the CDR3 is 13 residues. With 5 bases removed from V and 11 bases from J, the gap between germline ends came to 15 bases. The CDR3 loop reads CASSPYPQWKLFF. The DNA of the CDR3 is TGTGCCAGCAGCCCATACCCGCAGTGGAAACTGTTTTTT.

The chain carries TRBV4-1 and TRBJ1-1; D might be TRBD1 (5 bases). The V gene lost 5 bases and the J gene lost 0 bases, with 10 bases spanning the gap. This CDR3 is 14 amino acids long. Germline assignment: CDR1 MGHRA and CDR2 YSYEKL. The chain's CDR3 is CASSEQVMNTEAFF. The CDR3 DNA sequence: TGCGCCAGCAGCGAACAGGTAATGAACACTGAAGCTTTCTTT.

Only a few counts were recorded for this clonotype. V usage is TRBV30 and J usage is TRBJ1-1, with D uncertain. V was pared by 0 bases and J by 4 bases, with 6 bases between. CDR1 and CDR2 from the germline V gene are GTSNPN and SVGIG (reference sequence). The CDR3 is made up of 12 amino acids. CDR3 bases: TGTGCCTGGAGTGTAAGGGCCACTGAAGCTTTCTTT. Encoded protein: CAWSVRATEAFF.

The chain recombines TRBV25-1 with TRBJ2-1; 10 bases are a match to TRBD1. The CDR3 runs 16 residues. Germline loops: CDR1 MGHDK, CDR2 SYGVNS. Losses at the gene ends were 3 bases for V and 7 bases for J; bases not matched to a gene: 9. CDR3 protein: CASSDPYRDRGNEQFF. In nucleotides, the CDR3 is TGTGCCAGCAGTGATCCTTACCGGGACAGGGGTAATGAGCAGTTCTTC.

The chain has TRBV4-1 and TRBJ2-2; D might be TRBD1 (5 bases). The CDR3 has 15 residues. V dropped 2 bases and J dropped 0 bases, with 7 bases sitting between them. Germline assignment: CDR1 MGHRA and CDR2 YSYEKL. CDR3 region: CASSQQQANTGELFF. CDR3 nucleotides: TGCGCCAGCAGCCAACAACAGGCGAACACCGGGGAGCTGTTTTTT.

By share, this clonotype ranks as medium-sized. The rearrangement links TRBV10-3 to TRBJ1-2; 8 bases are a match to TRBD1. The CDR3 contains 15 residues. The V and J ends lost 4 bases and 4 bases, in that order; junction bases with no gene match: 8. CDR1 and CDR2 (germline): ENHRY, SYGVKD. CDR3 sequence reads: CAISGGQDVVYGYTF. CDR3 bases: TGTGCCATCAGTGGGGGACAGGACGTCGTCTATGGCTACACCTTC.

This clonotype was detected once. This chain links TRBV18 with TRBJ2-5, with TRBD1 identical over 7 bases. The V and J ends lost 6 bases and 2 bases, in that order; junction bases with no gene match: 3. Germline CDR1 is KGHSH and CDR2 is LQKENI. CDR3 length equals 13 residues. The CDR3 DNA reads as TGTGCCAGCTCGCCGGGACAGCAAGAGACCCAGTACTTC. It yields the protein CASSPGQQETQYF.

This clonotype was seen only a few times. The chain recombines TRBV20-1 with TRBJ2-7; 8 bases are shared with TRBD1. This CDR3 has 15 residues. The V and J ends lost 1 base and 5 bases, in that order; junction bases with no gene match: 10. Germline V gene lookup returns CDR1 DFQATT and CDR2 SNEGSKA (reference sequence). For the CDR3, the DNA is TGCAGTGCTAGAGGGGACGGACAGGGAGTTCACGAGCAGTACTTC. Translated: CSARGDGQGVHEQYF.

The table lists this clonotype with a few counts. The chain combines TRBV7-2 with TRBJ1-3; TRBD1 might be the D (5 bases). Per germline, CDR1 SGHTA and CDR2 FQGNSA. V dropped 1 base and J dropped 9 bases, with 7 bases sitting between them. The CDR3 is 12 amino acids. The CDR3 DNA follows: TGTGCCAGCAGCTTAGAGGGGCTCACCATATATTTT. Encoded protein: CASSLEGLTIYF. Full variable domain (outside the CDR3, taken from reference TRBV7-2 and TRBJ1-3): GAGVSQSPSNKVTEKGKDVELRCDPISGHTALYWYRQSLGQGLEFLIYFQGNSAPDKSGLPSDRFSAERTGGSVSTLTIQRTQQEDSAVYLCASSLEGLTIYFGEGSWLTVV.

The CDR3 protein is CASSTTDRGGEQFF. CDR3 bases: TGTGCCAGCAGCACCACGGACAGGGGAGGGGAGCAGTTCTTC. This chain links TRBV7-2 with TRBJ2-1, with TRBD1 matching 9 bases. V was clipped by 5 bases and J by 10 bases; unmatched bases: 9. The germline gives CDR1 SGHTA, CDR2 FQGNSA. The CDR3 extends over 14 amino acids.

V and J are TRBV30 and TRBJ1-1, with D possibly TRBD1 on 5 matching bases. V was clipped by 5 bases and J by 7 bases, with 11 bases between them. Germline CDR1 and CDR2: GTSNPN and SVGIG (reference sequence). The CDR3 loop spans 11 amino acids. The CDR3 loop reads CAWDRQYEAFF. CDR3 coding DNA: TGTGCCTGGGACAGACAGTATGAAGCTTTCTTT.